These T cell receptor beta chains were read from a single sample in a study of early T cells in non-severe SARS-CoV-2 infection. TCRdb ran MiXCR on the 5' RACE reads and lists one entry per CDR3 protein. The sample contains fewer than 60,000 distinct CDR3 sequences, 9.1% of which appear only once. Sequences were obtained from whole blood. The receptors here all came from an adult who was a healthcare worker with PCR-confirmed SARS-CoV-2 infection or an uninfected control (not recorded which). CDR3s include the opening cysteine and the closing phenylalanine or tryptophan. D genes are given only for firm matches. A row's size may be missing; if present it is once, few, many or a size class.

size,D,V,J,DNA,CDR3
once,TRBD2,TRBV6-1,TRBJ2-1,TGTGCCAGCAGTGAACTTCCGGGGGGGCCCTACAATGAGCAGTTCTTC,CASSELPGGPYNEQFF
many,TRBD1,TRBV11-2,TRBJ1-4,TGTGCCAGCAGCTCCGGGACAGGAGCTAATGAAAAACTGTTTTTT,CASSSGTGANEKLFF
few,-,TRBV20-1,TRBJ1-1,TGCAGTGCTAGAGAGCTGACTGAAGCTTTCTTT,CSARELTEAFF
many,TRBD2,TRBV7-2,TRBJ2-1,TGTGCCAGCAGTCCCGGGACTAGCGGTTACAATGAGCAGTTCTTC,CASSPGTSGYNEQFF
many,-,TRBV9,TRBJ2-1,TGTGCCAGCAGCGCGACTCCGGCTTTGTCTGAGCAGTTCTTC,CASSATPALSEQFF
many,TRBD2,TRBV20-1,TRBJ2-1,TGCAGTGCTAGACGCCCCGGACTGACTAGCGCAAGTGAGCAGTTCTTC,CSARRPGLTSASEQFF
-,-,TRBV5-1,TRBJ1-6,TGCGCCAGCAGCCCGGACAGCTCCTATAATTCACCCCTCCACTTT,CASSPDSSYNSPLHF
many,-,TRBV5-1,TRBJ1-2,TGCGCCAGCAGCTGGACAGCTAACTATGGCTACACCTTC,CASSWTANYGYTF
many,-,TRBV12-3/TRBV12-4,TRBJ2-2,TGTGCCAGCAGTTTCAGGCCCGGGGAGCTGTTTTTT,CASSFRPGELFF
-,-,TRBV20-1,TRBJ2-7,TGCAGTGCCGCTCTCTACGAGCAGTACTTC,CSAALYEQYF
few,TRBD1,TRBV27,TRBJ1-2,TGTGCCAGCAGAGGGGACAGGGCCTATGGCTACACCTTC,CASRGDRAYGYTF